These T cell receptor beta chains were read from a single sample in a study of blood T cell repertoires in COVID-19. TCRdb's copy holds only in-frame clones and misses some; the assay was immunoSEQ multiplex PCR. This sample yields fewer than 650,000 clones, of which 85% to 90% are seen a single time; about 8.2% belongs to the top ten. Source material: peripheral blood. The receptors were sampled from a woman aged 50 to 60 with COVID-19, enrolled during active disease. Both conserved end residues are part of each CDR3. The D gene is left open where the match is weak. Clone size, where shown, is once, few, many, or a class for clones that have expanded.

TGCAGCGTCCGGACAGGGGGTAGCGATTCACCCCTCCACTTT	CSVRTGGSDSPLHF	TRBJ1-6	TRBV29-1	TRBD1	-
TGTGCCAGCAGCTTTACTTGGTTTCAGGGGTTAATGCCCCAGCATTTT	CASSFTWFQGLMPQHF	TRBJ1-5	TRBV5-5	-	-
TGTGCCAGTAGTATTTTCCCCACCACAATGAGAGGAGGCAATCAGCCCCAGCATTTT	CASSIFPTTMRGGNQPQHF	TRBJ1-5	TRBV19	-	-
TGTGCCGGCATTTTCAGGGTTCGGTACGGCTACACCTTC	CAGIFRVRYGYTF	TRBJ1-2	TRBV14	-	once
TGCGCCAGCAGCTTGGTAGTCACAGGGGAGAGGGCCAAAAACATTCAGTACTTC	CASSLVVTGERAKNIQYF	TRBJ2-4	TRBV5-1	TRBD1	-
TGTGCCTGGAGCGAGGGTCTGAACACTGAAGCTTTCTTT	CAWSEGLNTEAFF	TRBJ1-1	TRBV30	-	once
TGCGCCAGCAGCAGACAGGGCCATCAGCCCCAGCATTTT	CASSRQGHQPQHF	TRBJ1-5	TRBV4-1	TRBD1	few
TGTGCCAGCAGTTCCGATGGCTTCAGGAAAGCTTTCTTT	CASSSDGFRKAFF	TRBJ1-1	TRBV28	-	-
TGTGCCAGCAGCTTCACTAGCGGGGGAGAAGAGACCCAGTACTTC	CASSFTSGGEETQYF	TRBJ2-5	TRBV11-2	TRBD2	-
TGTGCCAGCAGCTTATTGAGGGGGCAGACTGAAGCTTTCTTT	CASSLLRGQTEAFF	TRBJ1-1	TRBV11-1	TRBD1	-
TGCAGTGCTCCCGGGGAGTACGAGCAGTACTTC	CSAPGEYEQYF	TRBJ2-7	TRBV20-1	-	-
TGTGCCAGCTCACCCTCGGACAGGGTGAATGGCTACACCTTC	CASSPSDRVNGYTF	TRBJ1-2	TRBV18	TRBD1	-
TGTGCCAGTAGTCCCCCCCGGGGGAGCCAGAATCAGCCCCAGCATTTT	CASSPPRGSQNQPQHF	TRBJ1-5	TRBV19	-	-
TGTGCCAGCAGCTTACAGGGAAACACCTACGAGCAGTACTTC	CASSLQGNTYEQYF	TRBJ2-7	TRBV11-2	-	once
TGTGCCAGCTCACGCTCACCAACCGGCGGGGCGGCCGGAACAGTATCTGGGGCCAACGTCCTGACTTTC	CASSRSPTGGAAGTVSGANVLTF	TRBJ2-6	TRBV18	-	-
TGTGCCAGCAGATCTCCGGGAGGCGTTGAAGCTTTCTTT	CASRSPGGVEAFF	TRBJ1-1	TRBV27	-	-
TGTGCCAGCAGGTCAGGGGCCCTTAGCTACACCTTC	CASRSGALSYTF	TRBJ1-2	TRBV27	-	-
TGTGCCAGCAGCACGAGTATTCTCGGGGAGCTGTTTTTT	CASSTSILGELFF	TRBJ2-2	TRBV12-3/TRBV12-4	-	-
TGTGCCAGCATCAGACCGGAGGTCAATGAGCAGTTCTTC	CASIRPEVNEQFF	TRBJ2-1	TRBV6-5	-	-
TGTGCCACCAGCGCACGCGCCTACGAGCAGTACTTC	CATSARAYEQYF	TRBJ2-7	TRBV15	-	-
TGTGCCACCAGCAGTGCAAGACAGGGCGCAGATACGCAGTATTTT	CATSSARQGADTQYF	TRBJ2-3	TRBV15	TRBD1	once
TGTGCCAGCAGCGTCACAGTATCGAACTATGGCTACACCTTC	CASSVTVSNYGYTF	TRBJ1-2	TRBV7-8	-	-
TGTGCCAGCAGCTCCACGGGCCTAGCGGACACCATATATTTT	CASSSTGLADTIYF	TRBJ1-3	TRBV11-2	-	-
TGCGCCAGCAGTGACAGACTCAATGAGCAGTTCTTC	CASSDRLNEQFF	TRBJ2-1	TRBV10-2	-	-
TGTGCCAGCAGCTCGTACAGGGGTAACACCGGGGAGCTGTTTTTT	CASSSYRGNTGELFF	TRBJ2-2	TRBV5-8	TRBD1	-
TGCGCCAGCAGCTTGGCCGGGACAGTTATGAACACTGAAGCTTTCTTT	CASSLAGTVMNTEAFF	TRBJ1-1	TRBV5-1	TRBD1	-
TGTGCCAGCAGTTTAAGGGGCCAAGAGACCCAGTACTTC	CASSLRGQETQYF	TRBJ2-5	TRBV6-5	-	-
TGTGCCTGGAGTGTACAAAGGGGGCTACAGCCCCAGCATTTT	CAWSVQRGLQPQHF	TRBJ1-5	TRBV30	TRBD1	-
TGTGCCAGCAGCGAGAGGGGAGGCGAAGCTTTCTTT	CASSERGGEAFF	TRBJ1-1	TRBV3-1/TRBV3-2	-	-
TGTGCCAGCTCCCTCGACTTGGGGGCCCTGAACACTGAAGCTTTCTTT	CASSLDLGALNTEAFF	TRBJ1-1	TRBV18	-	-
TGTGCCAGCAGCCGCGCCGGGGGGGGAGGAGCGGAAAAACTGTTTTTT	CASSRAGGGGAEKLFF	TRBJ1-4	TRBV6-2/TRBV6-3	-	-
TGTGCCACCAAGATGACAGGGGGGGATAACTATGGCTACACCTTC	CATKMTGGDNYGYTF	TRBJ1-2	TRBV27	TRBD1	-
TGCGCCAGCAGCGCTACAGGGAATTCCTACGAGCAGTACTTC	CASSATGNSYEQYF	TRBJ2-7	TRBV5-1	-	-
TGTGCCTGGGGCCGCCGGGGGCAGGGGGATACCTACGAGCAGTACTTC	CAWGRRGQGDTYEQYF	TRBJ2-7	TRBV30	-	-
TGTGCCAGCAGCTTAAGGGGGAGGGCGGATTATGGCTACACCTTC	CASSLRGRADYGYTF	TRBJ1-2	TRBV7-2	-	-
TGTGCCAGCGACCGGACAGCTTATAGCAATCAGCCCCAGCATTTT	CASDRTAYSNQPQHF	TRBJ1-5	TRBV6-5	-	-
TGTGCCAGCATCGGGGGGAACACTGAAGCTTTCTTT	CASIGGNTEAFF	TRBJ1-1	TRBV6-5	-	-